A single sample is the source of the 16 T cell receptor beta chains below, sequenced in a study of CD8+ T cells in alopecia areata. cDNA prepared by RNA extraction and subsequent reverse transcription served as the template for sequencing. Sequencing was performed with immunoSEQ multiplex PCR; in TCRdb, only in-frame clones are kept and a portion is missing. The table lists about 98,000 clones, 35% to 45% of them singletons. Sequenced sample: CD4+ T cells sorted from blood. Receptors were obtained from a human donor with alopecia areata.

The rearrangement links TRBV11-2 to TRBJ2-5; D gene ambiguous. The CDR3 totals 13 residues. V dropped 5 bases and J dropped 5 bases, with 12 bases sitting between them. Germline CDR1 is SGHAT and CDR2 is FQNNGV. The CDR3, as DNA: TGTGCCAGCAGCCGCGGCCCCACTGAGACCCAGTACTTC. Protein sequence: CASSRGPTETQYF.

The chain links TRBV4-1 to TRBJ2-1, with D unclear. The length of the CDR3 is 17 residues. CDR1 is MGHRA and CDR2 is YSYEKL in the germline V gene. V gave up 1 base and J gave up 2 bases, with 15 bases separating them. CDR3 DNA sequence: TGCGCCAGCAGCCAAGGGAACGCTAGGGCCACCTACAATGAGCAGTTCTTC. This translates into CASSQGNARATYNEQFF.

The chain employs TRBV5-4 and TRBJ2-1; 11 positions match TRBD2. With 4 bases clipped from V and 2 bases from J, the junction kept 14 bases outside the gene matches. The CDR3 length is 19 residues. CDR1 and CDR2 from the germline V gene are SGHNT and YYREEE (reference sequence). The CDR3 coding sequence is TGTGCCAGCAGCCGTCCCGGGACTAGCGGAAACAATCCCTACAATGAGCAGTTCTTC. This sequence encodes CASSRPGTSGNNPYNEQFF.

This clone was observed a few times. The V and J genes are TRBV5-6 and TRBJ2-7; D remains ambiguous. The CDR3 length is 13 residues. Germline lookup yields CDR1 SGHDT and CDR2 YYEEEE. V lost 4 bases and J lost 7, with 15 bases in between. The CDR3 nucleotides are TGTGCCAGCAGCCCACCAACATTGAGTGAGCAGTACTTC. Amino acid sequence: CASSPPTLSEQYF.

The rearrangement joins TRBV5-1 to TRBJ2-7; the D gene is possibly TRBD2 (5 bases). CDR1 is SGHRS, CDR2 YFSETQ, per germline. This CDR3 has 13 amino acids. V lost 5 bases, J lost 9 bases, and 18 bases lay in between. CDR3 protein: CASRLHGNTGQYF. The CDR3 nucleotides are TGCGCCAGCAGGCTCCACGGGAATACGGGGCAGTACTTC.

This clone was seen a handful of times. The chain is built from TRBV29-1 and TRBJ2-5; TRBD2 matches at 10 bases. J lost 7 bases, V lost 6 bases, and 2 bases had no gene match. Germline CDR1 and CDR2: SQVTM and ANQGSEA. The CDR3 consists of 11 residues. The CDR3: CSVGTSVTQYF. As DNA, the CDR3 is TGCAGCGTGGGGACTAGCGTGACCCAGTACTTC.

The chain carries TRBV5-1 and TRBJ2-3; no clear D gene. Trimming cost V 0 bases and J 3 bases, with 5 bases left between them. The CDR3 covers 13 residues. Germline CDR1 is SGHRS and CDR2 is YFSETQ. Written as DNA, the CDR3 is TGCGCCAGCAGCTTGGCAGCTACAGATACGCAGTATTTT. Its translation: CASSLAATDTQYF.

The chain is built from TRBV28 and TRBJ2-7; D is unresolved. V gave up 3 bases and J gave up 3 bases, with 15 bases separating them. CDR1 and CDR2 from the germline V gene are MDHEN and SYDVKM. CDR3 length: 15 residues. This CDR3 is CASSLSTAPNYEQYF. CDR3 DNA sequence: TGTGCCAGCAGTTTGAGCACGGCTCCGAACTACGAGCAGTACTTC.

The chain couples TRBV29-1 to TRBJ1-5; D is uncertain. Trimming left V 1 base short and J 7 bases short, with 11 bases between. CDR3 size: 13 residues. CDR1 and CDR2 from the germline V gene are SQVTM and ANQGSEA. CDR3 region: CSVEGGLGQPQHF. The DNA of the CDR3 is TGCAGCGTTGAAGGGGGTCTTGGGCAGCCCCAGCATTTT.

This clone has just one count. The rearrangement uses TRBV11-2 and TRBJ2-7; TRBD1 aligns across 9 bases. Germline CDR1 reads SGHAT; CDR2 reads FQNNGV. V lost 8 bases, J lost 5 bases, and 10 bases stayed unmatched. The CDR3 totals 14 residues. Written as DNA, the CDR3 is TGTGCCAGCGCCTTTGACAGGGGGGCCCACGAGCAGTACTTC. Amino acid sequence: CASAFDRGAHEQYF.

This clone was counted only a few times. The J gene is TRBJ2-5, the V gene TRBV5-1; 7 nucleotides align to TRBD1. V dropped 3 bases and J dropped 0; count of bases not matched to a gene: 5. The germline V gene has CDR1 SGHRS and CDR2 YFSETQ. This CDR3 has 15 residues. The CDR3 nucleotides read TGCGCCAGCAGCTCCAAGGGACAGAACCAAGAGACCCAGTACTTC. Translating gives CASSSKGQNQETQYF.

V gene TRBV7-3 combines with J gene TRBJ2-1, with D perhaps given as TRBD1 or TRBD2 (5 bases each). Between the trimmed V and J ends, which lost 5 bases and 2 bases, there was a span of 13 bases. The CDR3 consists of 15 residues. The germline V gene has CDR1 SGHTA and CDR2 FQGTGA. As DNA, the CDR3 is TGTGCCAGCAGCCGGGACGGGCAGCCCTACAATGAGCAGTTCTTC. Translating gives CASSRDGQPYNEQFF.

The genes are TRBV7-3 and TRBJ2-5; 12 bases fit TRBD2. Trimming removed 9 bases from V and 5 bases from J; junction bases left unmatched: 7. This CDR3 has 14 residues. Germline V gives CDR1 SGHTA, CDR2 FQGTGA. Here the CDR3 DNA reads TGTGCCAGTGGACTAGCGGGAACAATGGAGACCCAGTACTTC. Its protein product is CASGLAGTMETQYF.

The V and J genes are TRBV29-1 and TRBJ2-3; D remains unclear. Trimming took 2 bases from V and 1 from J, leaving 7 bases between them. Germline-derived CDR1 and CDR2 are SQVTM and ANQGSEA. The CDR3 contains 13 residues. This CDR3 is CSVEQARTDTQYF. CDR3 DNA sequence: TGCAGCGTTGAACAGGCCCGCACAGATACGCAGTATTTT.

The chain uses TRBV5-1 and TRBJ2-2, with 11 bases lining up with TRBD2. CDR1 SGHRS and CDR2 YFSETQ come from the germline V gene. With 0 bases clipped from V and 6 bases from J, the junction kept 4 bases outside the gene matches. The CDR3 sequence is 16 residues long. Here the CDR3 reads CASSLVRTSGSGELFF. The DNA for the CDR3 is TGCGCCAGCAGCTTGGTGCGGACTAGCGGGTCCGGGGAGCTGTTTTTT.

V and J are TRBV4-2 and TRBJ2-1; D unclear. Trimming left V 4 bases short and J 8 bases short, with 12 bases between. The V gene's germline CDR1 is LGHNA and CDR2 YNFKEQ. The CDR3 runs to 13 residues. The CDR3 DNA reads TGTGCCAGCAGCCCGGACCGCGGCGATGAGCAGTTCTTC. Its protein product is CASSPDRGDEQFF.